Below, 2 T cell receptor beta chains from the same sample are listed, as sequenced in a study of blood T cell repertoires in COVID-19. Only in-frame clones appear in the TCRdb table, and some are missing; sequencing was by immunoSEQ multiplex PCR. This table holds about 250,000 clones, roughly 85% found once. Sequencing input: PBMCs or T cells enriched from blood (not recorded which). The receptors originated from a woman between 45 and 65 years old who had been exposed to COVID-19.

There are a few counts of this clone. The rearrangement joins TRBV5-6 to TRBJ1-6; unclear D gene. Trimming stripped 2 bases from V and 6 bases from J, with 12 bases between. The CDR3 is made up of 15 amino acids. Per the germline V gene, CDR1 is SGHDT and CDR2 is YYEEEE. DNA of the CDR3: TGTGCCAGCAGCTTTGAGGGTAACGGTAATTCACCCCTCCACTTT. This sequence encodes CASSFEGNGNSPLHF.

The rearrangement joins TRBV10-3 to TRBJ1-1; 9 bases line up with TRBD1. This CDR3 comprises 19 residues. V was clipped by 0 bases and J by 3 bases; unmatched bases: 14. Germline V gene lookup returns CDR1 ENHRY and CDR2 SYGVKD. This chain's CDR3 is CAISESSRRDRAGYTEAFF. In DNA, the CDR3 is TGTGCCATCAGTGAGTCATCCCGACGGGACAGGGCAGGGTACACTGAAGCTTTCTTT.